This T cell receptor (beta chain) stems from a study of blood T cell repertoires in COVID-19. Study details: T cells, B-cell-depleted T cells, or PBMCs supplied cDNA or gDNA.

Libraries were prepared by immunoSEQ multiplex PCR; TCRdb keeps only in-frame clonotypes and omits some of them. The top ten hold about a sixth of the sample, which has some 170,000 clones, more than 90% seen once. This clone was picked up one time. CDR3 length: 15 amino acids. Trimming took 7 bases from V and 3 from J, leaving 16 bases between them. Germline-derived CDR1 and CDR2 are MNHEY and SVGAGI. The chain is built from TRBV6-5 and TRBJ2-1; perhaps TRBD1 as D (6 bases). The receptor's source is a man in his 60s with active or convalescent COVID-19. Sequencing was carried out using peripheral blood. The CDR3 here is CASNLQGVDYNEQFF. Written as DNA, the CDR3 is TGTGCCAGCAACTTACAGGGAGTAGACTACAATGAGCAGTTCTTC.